This TCR beta chain was sequenced in a study of blood T cells in healthy people across ages. Regarding the study as a whole: Naive CD4+ cell counts and diversity both ran higher in long-lived than in aged donors. Observed TCR beta diversity per million T cells went down as age went up. This fall followed a roughly linear course with age.

A J-beta primer mix and a sample-barcoded 5' primer were used in a second PCR of about 7 to 12 cycles. TCRdb called the 5' RACE reads again in MiXCR, with one record for every CDR3 protein. This table holds roughly 1,500,000 distinct CDR3 sequences, 42% found once. About this clonotype: Its target is unknown.

The CDR3 runs to 16 residues. V shed 5 bases and J 0 bases; nucleotides not matched to a gene: 6. Ranging in age from roughly 6 to 95, the donors were healthy Caucasian individuals from Russia. The origin of this receptor is a young woman in good health. The rearrangement links TRBV12-3 or TRBV12-4 to TRBJ2-3; 9 bases map to TRBD1. Sequenced material: blood. As DNA, the CDR3 is TGTGCCAGCAGTCATACAGGGGGCCCTAGCACAGATACGCAGTATTTT. Translated: CASSHTGGPSTDTQYF.